Described below is a single T cell receptor (beta chain) sequence and its context. The antigen is not known. Germline V gives CDR1 SQVTM, CDR2 ANQGSEA. CDR3 length: 16 residues. Trimming cost V 3 bases and J 4 bases; bases outside gene matches: 7. 5'RACE primed from the constant segment yielded TCR alpha and TCR beta cDNA libraries bearing sample barcodes and UMIs. TCRdb recomputed calls from the 5' RACE reads with MiXCR, one row per CDR3 protein. Of fewer than 150,000 distinct CDR3 sequences in the sample, around 15% were seen once. This sample was taken from a study of T-cell memory formation after mild COVID-19. For the study at large: There were largely donor-specific TCR clusters.

Whole-study results and caveats: Clones that shrank (day 15 to 85) were balanced CD4/CD8, whereas later expanders leaned CD4+. Contracting CD4+ clones lay largely in CM and EM, with CD8+ ones residing in EMRA.

This clonotype was obtained from an adult woman who had mild COVID-19 (a few samples of this study predate the infection). Cell type and time point are not known. The chain is built from TRBV29-1 and TRBJ2-1, with TRBD2 matching over 12 bases. Material: PBMCs or a T cell subset sorted from them (not recorded which). Here the CDR3 reads CSVELPSGGVYNEQFF. CDR3 bases: TGCAGCGTTGAGTTGCCTAGCGGGGGGGTGTACAATGAGCAGTTCTTC.